This T cell receptor (beta chain) was obtained from a study of T-cell memory formation after mild COVID-19. This clonotype showed up many times. TCRdb analysed the 5' RACE reads with MiXCR anew, one entry per CDR3 protein. The table shows 400,000 to 500,000 distinct CDR3 sequences, with around 20% occurring only once. The germline V gene encodes CDR1 KGHSH and CDR2 LQKENI. The CDR3 runs 16 residues. V dropped 0 bases and J dropped 6; count of bases not matched to a gene: 8. Sequencing used PBMCs or a T cell subset sorted from them (not recorded which). The V and J genes are TRBV18 and TRBJ1-2; 9 bases align to TRBD1. This clonotype was sampled from an adult woman who had mild COVID-19 (a few samples of this study predate the infection). Cell type and time point are not known. The CDR3 nucleotides are TGTGCCAGCTCACCACCGGTGGGGACAGGGATCGATGGCTACACCTTC. Translation: CASSPPVGTGIDGYTF.